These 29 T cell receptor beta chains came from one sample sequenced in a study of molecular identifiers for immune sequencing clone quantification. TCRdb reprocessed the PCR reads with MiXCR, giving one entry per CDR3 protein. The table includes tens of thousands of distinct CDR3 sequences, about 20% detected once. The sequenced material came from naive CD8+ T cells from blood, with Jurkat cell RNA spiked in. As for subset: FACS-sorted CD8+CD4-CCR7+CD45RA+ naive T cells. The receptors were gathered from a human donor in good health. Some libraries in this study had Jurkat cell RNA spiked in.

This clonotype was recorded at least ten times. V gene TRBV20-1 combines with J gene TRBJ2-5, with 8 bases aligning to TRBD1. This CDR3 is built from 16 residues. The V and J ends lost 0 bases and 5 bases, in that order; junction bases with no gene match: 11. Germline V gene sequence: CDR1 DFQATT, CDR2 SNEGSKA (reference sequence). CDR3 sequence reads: CSARDIGTGNWETQYF. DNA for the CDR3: TGCAGTGCTAGAGACATCGGGACAGGCAATTGGGAGACCCAGTACTTC.

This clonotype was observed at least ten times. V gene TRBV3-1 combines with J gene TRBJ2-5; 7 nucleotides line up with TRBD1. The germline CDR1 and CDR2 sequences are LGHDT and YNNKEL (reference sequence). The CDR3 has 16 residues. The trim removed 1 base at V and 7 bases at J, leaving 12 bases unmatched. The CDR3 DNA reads TGTGCCAGCAGCCAAGTCATGACAGGGTCAAGCGGGACCCAGTACTTC. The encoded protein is CASSQVMTGSSGTQYF.

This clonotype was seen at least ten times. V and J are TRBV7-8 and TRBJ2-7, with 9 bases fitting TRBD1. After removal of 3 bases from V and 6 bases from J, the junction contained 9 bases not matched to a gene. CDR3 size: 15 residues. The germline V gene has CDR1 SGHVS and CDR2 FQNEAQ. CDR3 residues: CASSLGTGTPIEQYF. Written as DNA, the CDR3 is TGTGCCAGCAGCTTGGGGACAGGGACGCCGATCGAGCAGTACTTC.

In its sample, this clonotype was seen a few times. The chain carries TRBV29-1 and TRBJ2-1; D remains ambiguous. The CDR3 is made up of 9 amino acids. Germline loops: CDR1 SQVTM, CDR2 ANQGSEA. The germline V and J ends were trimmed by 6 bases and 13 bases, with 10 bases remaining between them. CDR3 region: CSVEKTQFF. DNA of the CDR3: TGCAGCGTAGAGAAAACTCAGTTCTTC.

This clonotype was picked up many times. In nucleotides, the CDR3 is TGTGCCAGCAGTTACTCGCAGTCTCGTGGGCCCTGGGCCGGTGAGCAGTTCTTC. This codes for CASSYSQSRGPWAGEQFF. The chain recombines TRBV6-2 or TRBV6-3 with TRBJ2-1; D is uncertain. The CDR3 has 18 residues. Germline V gives CDR1 MNHEY, CDR2 SVGEGT. With 0 bases removed from V and 9 bases from J, the gap between germline ends came to 24 bases.

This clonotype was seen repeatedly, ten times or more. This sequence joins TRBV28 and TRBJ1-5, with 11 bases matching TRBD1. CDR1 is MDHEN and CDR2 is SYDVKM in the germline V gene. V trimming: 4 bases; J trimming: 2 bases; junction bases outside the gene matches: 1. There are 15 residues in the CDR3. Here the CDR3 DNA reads TGTGCCAGCAGTTGGGACAGGGGGGGCAATCAGCCCCAGCATTTT. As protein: CASSWDRGGNQPQHF.

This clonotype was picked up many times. The CDR3 sequence is CASGGQYF. CDR3 bases: TGTGCCAGCGGGGGGCAGTATTTT. The rearrangement links TRBV27 to TRBJ2-3, with D possibly called TRBD1 or TRBD2 (5 bases each). CDR3 length: 8 amino acids. CDR1 is MNHEY and CDR2 is SMNVEV in the germline V gene (reference sequence). V was pared by 8 bases and J by 11 bases, with 5 bases between.

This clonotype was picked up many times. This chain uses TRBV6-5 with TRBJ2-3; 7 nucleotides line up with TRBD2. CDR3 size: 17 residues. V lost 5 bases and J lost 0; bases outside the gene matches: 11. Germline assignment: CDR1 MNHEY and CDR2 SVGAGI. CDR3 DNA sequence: TGTGCCAGCAGTCCACCTACAGCGGGGACTAGCACAGATACGCAGTATTTT. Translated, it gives CASSPPTAGTSTDTQYF.

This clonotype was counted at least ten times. CDR3 DNA sequence: TGCGCCAGCAGCCTAACTAGGACCGGGGCCAATGAGCAGTTCTTC. Encoded protein: CASSLTRTGANEQFF. The chain employs TRBV4-1 and TRBJ2-1, with D possibly being TRBD1 or TRBD2 (5 bases each). From germline, CDR1 is MGHRA and CDR2 YSYEKL. Between the trimmed V and J ends, which lost 4 bases and 6 bases, there was a span of 16 bases. CDR3 length: 15 residues.

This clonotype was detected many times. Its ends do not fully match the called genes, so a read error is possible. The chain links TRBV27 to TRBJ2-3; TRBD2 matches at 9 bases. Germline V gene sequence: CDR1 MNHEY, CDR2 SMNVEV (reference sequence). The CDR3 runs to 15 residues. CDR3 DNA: TGTGCTAGCAGTTCTGTAGCGGGAGTGGCAGATACGCAGTATTTT. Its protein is CASSSVAGVADTQYF.

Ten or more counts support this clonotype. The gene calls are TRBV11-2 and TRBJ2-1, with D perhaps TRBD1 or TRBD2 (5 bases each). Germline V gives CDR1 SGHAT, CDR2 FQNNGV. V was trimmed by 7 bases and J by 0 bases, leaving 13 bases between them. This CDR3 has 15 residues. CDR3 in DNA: TGTGCCAGCATTCACGGGGCTGCCTCCTACAATGAGCAGTTCTTC. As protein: CASIHGAASYNEQFF.

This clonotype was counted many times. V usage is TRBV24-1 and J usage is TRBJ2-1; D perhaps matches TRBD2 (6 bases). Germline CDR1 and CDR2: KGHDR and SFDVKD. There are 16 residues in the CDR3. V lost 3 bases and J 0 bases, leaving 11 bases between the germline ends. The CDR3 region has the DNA TGTGCCACCAGTGATCCAGCGGGTAACTCCTACAATGAGCAGTTCTTC. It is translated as CATSDPAGNSYNEQFF.

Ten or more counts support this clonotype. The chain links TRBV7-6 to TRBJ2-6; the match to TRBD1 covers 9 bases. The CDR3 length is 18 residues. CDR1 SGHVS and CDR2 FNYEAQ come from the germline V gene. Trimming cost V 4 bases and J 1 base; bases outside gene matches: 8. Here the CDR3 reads CASSSTYDRGSGANVLTF. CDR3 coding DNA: TGTGCCAGCAGCTCGACCTATGACAGGGGGTCTGGGGCCAACGTCCTGACTTTC.

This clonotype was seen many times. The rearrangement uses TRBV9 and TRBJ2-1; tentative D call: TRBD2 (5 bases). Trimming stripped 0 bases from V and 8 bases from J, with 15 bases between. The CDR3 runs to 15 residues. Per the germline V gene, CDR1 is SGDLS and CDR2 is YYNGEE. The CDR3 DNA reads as TGTGCCAGCAGCGTAGGCCCCCTGGCGGGCTATGAGCAGTTCTTC. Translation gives CASSVGPLAGYEQFF.

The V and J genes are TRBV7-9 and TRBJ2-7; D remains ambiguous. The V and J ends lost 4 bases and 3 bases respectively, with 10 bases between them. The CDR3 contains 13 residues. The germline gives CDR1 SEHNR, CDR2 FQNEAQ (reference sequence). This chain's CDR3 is CASSSPMRYEQYF. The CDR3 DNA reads TGTGCCAGCAGCTCCCCGATGCGCTACGAGCAGTACTTC.

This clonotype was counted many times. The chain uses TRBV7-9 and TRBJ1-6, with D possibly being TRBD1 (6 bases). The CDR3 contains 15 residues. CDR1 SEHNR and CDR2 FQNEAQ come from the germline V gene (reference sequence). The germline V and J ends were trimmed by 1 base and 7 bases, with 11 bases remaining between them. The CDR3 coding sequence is TGTGCCAGCAGCTTAGTACAGGGAAGCAATTCACCCCTCCACTTT. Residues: CASSLVQGSNSPLHF. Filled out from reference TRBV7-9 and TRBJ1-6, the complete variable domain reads DTGVSQNPRHKITKRGQNVTFRCDPISEHNRLYWYRQTLGQGPEFLTYFQNEAQLEKSRLLSDRFSAERPKGSFSTLEIQRTEQGDSAMYLCASSLVQGSNSPLHFGNGTRLTVT.

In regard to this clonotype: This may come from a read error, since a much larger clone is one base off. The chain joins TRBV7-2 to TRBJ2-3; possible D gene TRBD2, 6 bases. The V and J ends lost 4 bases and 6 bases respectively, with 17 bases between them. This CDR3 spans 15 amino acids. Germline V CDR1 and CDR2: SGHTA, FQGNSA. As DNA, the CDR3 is TGTGCCAGCAGCTCCCGGCGGGACGGTGACGATACGCAGTATTTT. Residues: CASSSRRDGDDTQYF. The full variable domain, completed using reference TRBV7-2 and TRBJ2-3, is GAGVSQSPSNKVTEKGKDVELRCDPISGHTALYWYRQSLGQGLEFLIYFQGNSAPDKSGLPSDRFSAERTGGSVSTLTIQRTQQEDSAVYLCASSSRRDGDDTQYFGPGTRLTVL.

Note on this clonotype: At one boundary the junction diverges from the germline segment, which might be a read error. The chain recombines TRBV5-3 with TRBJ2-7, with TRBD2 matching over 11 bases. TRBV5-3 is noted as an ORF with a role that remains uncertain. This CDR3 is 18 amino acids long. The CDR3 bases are TGTGCCAGCAGCTTGGTTTCTAGCGGGAGGTCTATGGCCTACGAGCAGTACTTC. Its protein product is CASSLVSSGRSMAYEQYF.

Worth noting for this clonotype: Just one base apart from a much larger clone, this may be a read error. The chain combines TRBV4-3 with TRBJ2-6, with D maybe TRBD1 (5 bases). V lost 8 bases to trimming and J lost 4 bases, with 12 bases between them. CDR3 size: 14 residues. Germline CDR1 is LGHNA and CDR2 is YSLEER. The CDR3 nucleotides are TGCGCCAGCGGGGCAGTCGGGGGGGCCAACGTCCTGACTTTC. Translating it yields CASGAVGGANVLTF.

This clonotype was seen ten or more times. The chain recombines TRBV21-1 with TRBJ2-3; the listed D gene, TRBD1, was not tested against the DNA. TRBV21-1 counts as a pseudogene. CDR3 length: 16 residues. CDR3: CASSGRQGPNTDTQYF. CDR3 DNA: TGTGCCAGCAGCGGACGACAGGGACCCAACACAGATACGCAGTATTTT.

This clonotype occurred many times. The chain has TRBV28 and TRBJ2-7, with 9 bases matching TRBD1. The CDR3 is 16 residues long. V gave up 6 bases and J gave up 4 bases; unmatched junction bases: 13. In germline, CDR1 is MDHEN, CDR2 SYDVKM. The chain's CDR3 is CASSLHRTGVTYEQYF. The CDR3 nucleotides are TGTGCCAGCAGCCTCCACAGGACAGGGGTCACATACGAGCAGTACTTC.

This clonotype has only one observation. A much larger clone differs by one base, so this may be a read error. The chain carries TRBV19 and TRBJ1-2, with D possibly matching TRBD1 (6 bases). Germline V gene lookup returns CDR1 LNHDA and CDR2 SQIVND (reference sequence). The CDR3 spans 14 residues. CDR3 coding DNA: TGTGCCAGTAGAGGGGGACACGGCGCCTATGGCTACGCCTTC. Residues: CASRGGHGAYGYAF.

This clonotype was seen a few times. CDR3 protein: CASSLVPSRDSYEQYF. The CDR3 DNA reads TGTGCCAGCAGCTTAGTGCCCTCAAGGGACTCTTACGAGCAGTACTTC. The chain joins TRBV7-9 to TRBJ2-7; a possible D gene is TRBD2 (6 bases). Trimming took 1 base from V and 4 from J, leaving 17 bases between them. The CDR3 is 16 amino acids. Germline CDR1 and CDR2: SEHNR and FQNEAQ (reference sequence).

The CDR3 reads CASSLPGGAGGYNEQFF. As DNA, the CDR3 is TGTGCCAGCAGCTTACCGGGCGGGGCGGGAGGGTACAATGAGCAGTTCTTC. The chain links TRBV11-3 to TRBJ2-1; 9 bases are a match to TRBD2. J was trimmed by 4 bases and V by 2 bases; bases with no gene match: 9. The germline V gene has CDR1 SGHNT and CDR2 YENEEA. The CDR3 spans 17 residues.

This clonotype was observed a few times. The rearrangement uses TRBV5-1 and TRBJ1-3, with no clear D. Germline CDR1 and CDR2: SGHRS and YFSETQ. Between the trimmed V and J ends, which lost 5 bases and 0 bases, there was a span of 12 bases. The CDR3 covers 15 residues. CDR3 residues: CASSLGLSSGNTIYF. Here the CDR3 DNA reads TGCGCCAGCAGTCTGGGATTATCCTCTGGAAACACCATATATTTT.

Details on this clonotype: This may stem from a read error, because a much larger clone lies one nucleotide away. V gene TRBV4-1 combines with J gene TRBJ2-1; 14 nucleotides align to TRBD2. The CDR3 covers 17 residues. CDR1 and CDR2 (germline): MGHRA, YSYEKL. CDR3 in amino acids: CAGSQGLAGVVLNEQFF. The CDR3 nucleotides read TGCGCCGGCAGCCAGGGACTAGCGGGAGTAGTTCTTAATGAGCAGTTCTTC.

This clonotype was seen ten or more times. The CDR3 DNA reads as TGTGCCAGCAGCCAAGATATAGGTAGCAATCAGCCCCAGCATTTT. It yields the protein CASSQDIGSNQPQHF. This chain connects TRBV3-1 to TRBJ1-5; no reliable D call. Germline V CDR1 and CDR2: LGHDT, YNNKEL (reference sequence). The CDR3 runs to 15 residues. V shed 0 bases and J shed 0 bases, with 6 bases lying between them.

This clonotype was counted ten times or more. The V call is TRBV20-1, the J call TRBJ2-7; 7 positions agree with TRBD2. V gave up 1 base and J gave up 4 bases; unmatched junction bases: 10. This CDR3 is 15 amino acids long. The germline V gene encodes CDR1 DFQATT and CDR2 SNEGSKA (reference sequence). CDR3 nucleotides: TGCAGTGCTAGAGGCGGGGAGGGGCCCTGGTACGAGCAGTACTTC. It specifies CSARGGEGPWYEQYF.

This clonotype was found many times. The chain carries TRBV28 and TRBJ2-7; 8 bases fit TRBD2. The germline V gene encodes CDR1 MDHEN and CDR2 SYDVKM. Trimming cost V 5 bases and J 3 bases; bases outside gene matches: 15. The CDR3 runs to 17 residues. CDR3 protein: CASSDRSAGVDDYEQYF. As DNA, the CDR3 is TGTGCCAGCAGTGACCGGTCAGCGGGAGTCGATGACTACGAGCAGTACTTC. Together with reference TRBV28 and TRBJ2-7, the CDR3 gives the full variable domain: DVKVTQSSRYLVKRTGEKVFLECVQDMDHENMFWYRQDPGLGLRLIYFSYDVKMKEKGDIPEGYSVSREKKERFSLILESASTNQTSMYLCASSDRSAGVDDYEQYFGPGTRLTVT.